These 16 T cell receptor beta chains originate from one sample sequenced in a study of cytomegalovirus exposure and HLA in healthy donors. This PCR relied on a set of 60 Vbeta primers and 13 Jbeta primers. TCRdb's copy holds only in-frame clones and misses some; the assay was immunoSEQ multiplex PCR. There are just over 150,000 clones in the sample; almost 80% occur only once, and about 0.93% lies in the top ten. The sample consisted of PBMCs. These receptors were collected from a woman aged 50 to 60 in good health and CMV-seropositive.

The chain uses TRBV6-1 and TRBJ1-5; no clear D. The CDR3 runs to 13 residues. Deletions cut 3 bases from V and 11 bases from J, with 14 bases between. The V gene's germline CDR1 is MNHNS and CDR2 SASEGT. The CDR3 here is CASSEHTVGSQHF. The CDR3 DNA follows: TGTGCCAGCAGTGAGCACACGGTCGGGTCCCAGCATTTT.

This clone appeared once. V and J are TRBV2 and TRBJ1-5; 8 bases match TRBD1. Per the germline V gene, CDR1 is SNHLY and CDR2 is FYNNEI. V was clipped by 6 bases and J by 0 bases; unmatched bases: 13. CDR3 size: 18 residues. The DNA for the CDR3 is TGTGCCAGCAGGGCGGACAGGGCAGACACATATAGCAATCAGCCCCAGCATTTT. This codes for CASRADRADTYSNQPQHF.

The chain employs TRBV27 and TRBJ1-1; 9 nucleotides match TRBD1. CDR1 is MNHEY, CDR2 SMNVEV, per germline (reference sequence). J gave up 1 base and V 6 bases, and 3 bases lay outside the gene matches. The CDR3 is made up of 14 amino acids. DNA for the CDR3: TGTGCCAGCAGCTACAGGGGGCCGAACACTGAAGCTTTCTTT. Encoded protein: CASSYRGPNTEAFF.

This sequence joins TRBV7-2 and TRBJ2-3, with TRBD2 identical over 7 bases. This CDR3 is 16 amino acids long. CDR1 and CDR2 from the germline V gene are SGHTA and FQGNSA. J gave up 6 bases and V 2 bases, and 11 bases lay outside the gene matches. The CDR3 is CASSLNFGRGGDTQYF. For the CDR3, the DNA is TGTGCCAGCAGCTTAAACTTCGGTCGCGGGGGTGATACGCAGTATTTT.

The V gene is TRBV7-2, the J gene TRBJ1-5, with D uncertain. Germline values: CDR1 SGHTA, CDR2 FQGNSA. Trimming cost V 0 bases and J 3 bases, with 3 bases left between them. The CDR3 has 13 amino acids. DNA of the CDR3: TGTGCCAGCAGCTTAGCTAACAATCAGCCCCAGCATTTT. It encodes CASSLANNQPQHF.

The CDR3 coding sequence is TGTGCCAGCAGCGCCCCGGGACAGGGTGACTACGAGCAGTACTTC. Amino acid sequence: CASSAPGQGDYEQYF. J is TRBJ2-7 and V is TRBV5-4; 9 bases line up with TRBD1. CDR1 SGHNT and CDR2 YYREEE come from the germline V gene (reference sequence). This CDR3 comprises 15 residues. V lost 4 bases to trimming and J lost 3 bases; unmatched junction nucleotides: 8.

There are a few counts of this clone. V is TRBV28 and J is TRBJ2-4; the D is unclear. V was pared by 5 bases and J by 0 bases, with 11 bases between. Germline V gene sequence: CDR1 MDHEN, CDR2 SYDVKM. The CDR3 loop spans 15 amino acids. CDR3 sequence reads: CASSLSELAKNIQYF. Written as DNA, the CDR3 is TGTGCCAGCAGTCTGAGTGAACTAGCCAAAAACATTCAGTACTTC.

The V gene is TRBV18, the J gene TRBJ2-7; 12 bases are shared with TRBD1. The CDR3 length is 16 residues. With V trimmed by 4 bases and J by 6 bases, 10 bases remained unmatched. Germline CDR1 reads KGHSH; CDR2 reads LQKENI. CDR3 region: CASSLKLPGQGAEQYF. The CDR3 region has the DNA TGTGCCAGCTCACTAAAGCTTCCGGGACAGGGGGCCGAGCAGTACTTC.

The chain combines TRBV11-1 with TRBJ2-1, with TRBD1 as a possible D gene (6 bases). CDR3 length: 15 residues. Germline V CDR1 and CDR2: SGHAT, FQDESV (reference sequence). The V end lost 5 bases, the J end lost 5 bases, and 16 bases lay between the germline ends. This CDR3 is CASSLGQSWNNEQFF. The CDR3 nucleotides read TGTGCCAGCAGCCTCGGACAGAGTTGGAACAATGAGCAGTTCTTC.

There are a few counts of this clone. The V gene is TRBV29-1, the J gene TRBJ1-5; 9 bases match TRBD1. The CDR3 loop spans 13 amino acids. J gave up 6 bases and V 3 bases, and 3 bases lay outside the gene matches. Germline CDR1 is SQVTM and CDR2 is ANQGSEA. The CDR3 region has the DNA TGCAGCGTTGAGGACAGGGGAGGTCAGCCCCAGCATTTT. Protein product: CSVEDRGGQPQHF.

The rearrangement uses TRBV19 and TRBJ1-6; D is perhaps TRBD1 (6 bases). The germline V gene encodes CDR1 LNHDA and CDR2 SQIVND (reference sequence). This CDR3 has 15 amino acids. The V and J ends lost 9 bases and 7 bases respectively, with 19 bases between them. For the CDR3, the DNA is TGTGCCAGCCGCCTCGCGGCAGGGGTAAATTCACCCCTCCACTTT. Translated: CASRLAAGVNSPLHF.

The chain couples TRBV18 to TRBJ2-7; 7 nucleotides match TRBD1. This CDR3 is built from 14 residues. J lost 5 bases, V lost 5 bases, and 9 bases had no gene match. Germline V gives CDR1 KGHSH, CDR2 LQKENI. The CDR3 is CASSAGDSSHEQYF. The CDR3 DNA reads TGTGCCAGCTCAGCCGGGGACAGTTCCCACGAGCAGTACTTC.

The chain is built from TRBV11-2 and TRBJ1-1; 8 bases align to TRBD1. Germline assignment: CDR1 SGHAT and CDR2 FQNNGV. V lost 0 bases to trimming and J lost 0 bases; unmatched junction nucleotides: 3. The CDR3 has 16 residues. CDR3 loop: CASSLDGTGMNTEAFF. CDR3 sequence (DNA): TGTGCCAGCAGCTTAGATGGGACAGGAATGAACACTGAAGCTTTCTTT.

The chain joins TRBV5-4 to TRBJ2-1; maybe TRBD2 (6 bases). This CDR3 spans 14 amino acids. Germline CDR1 reads SGHNT; CDR2 reads YYREEE (reference sequence). Trimming removed 4 bases at V and 6 bases at J, with 14 bases between. CDR3 sequence (DNA): TGTGCCAGCAGCGACCCCAGGAGGGGCAATGAGCAGTTCTTC. Protein product: CASSDPRRGNEQFF.

CDR3 amino acids: CASRNTGTGGAFF. CDR3 coding DNA: TGTGCCAGCAGGAATACAGGGACCGGGGGGGCTTTCTTT. V gene TRBV28 combines with J gene TRBJ1-1, with D perhaps TRBD1 (6 bases). The CDR3 covers 13 residues. The germline CDR1 and CDR2 sequences are MDHEN and SYDVKM. V was shortened by 6 bases and J by 11 bases, with 19 bases between the two germline ends.

In DNA form, the CDR3 reads TGTGCCAGCAGTTTATCAATGGGCGCGGGGGACACTGAAGCTTTCTTT. This translates into CASSLSMGAGDTEAFF. V gene TRBV28 combines with J gene TRBJ1-1; the D gene is possibly TRBD1 (5 bases). Germline CDR1 is MDHEN and CDR2 is SYDVKM. The CDR3 covers 16 residues. V dropped 1 base and J dropped 3 bases, with 15 bases sitting between them. The full variable domain, rest sourced from reference TRBV28 and TRBJ1-1, is DVKVTQSSRYLVKRTGEKVFLECVQDMDHENMFWYRQDPGLGLRLIYFSYDVKMKEKGDIPEGYSVSREKKERFSLILESASTNQTSMYLCASSLSMGAGDTEAFFGQGTRLTVV.